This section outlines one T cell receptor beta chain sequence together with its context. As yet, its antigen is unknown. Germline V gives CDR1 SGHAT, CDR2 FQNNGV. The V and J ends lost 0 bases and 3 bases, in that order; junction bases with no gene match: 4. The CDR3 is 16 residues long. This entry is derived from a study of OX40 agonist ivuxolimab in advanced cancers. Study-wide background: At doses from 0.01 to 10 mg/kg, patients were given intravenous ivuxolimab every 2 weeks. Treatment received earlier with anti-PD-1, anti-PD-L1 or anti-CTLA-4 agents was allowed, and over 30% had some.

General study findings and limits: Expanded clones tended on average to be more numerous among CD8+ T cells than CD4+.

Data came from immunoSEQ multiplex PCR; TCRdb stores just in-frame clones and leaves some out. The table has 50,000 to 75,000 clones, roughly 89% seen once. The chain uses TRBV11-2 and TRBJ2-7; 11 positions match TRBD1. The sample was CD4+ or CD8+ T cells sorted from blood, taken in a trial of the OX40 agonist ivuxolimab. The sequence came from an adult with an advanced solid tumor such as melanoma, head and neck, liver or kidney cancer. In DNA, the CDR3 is TGTGCCAGCAGCTTAGATCGGGACAGGGGGATCTACGAGCAGTACTTC. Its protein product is CASSLDRDRGIYEQYF.